This note documents a single TCR beta chain sequence. Its target is unknown. The sample belongs to a study of a mutant IDH1 vaccine in newly diagnosed glioma. Study-level background: The study started vaccination 4-6 weeks after radiotherapy alone, or with temozolomide cycles. Study findings and constraints: Most patients, around 93%, showed vaccine-induced immune responses.

The CDR3 spans 16 residues. From germline, CDR1 is MNHEY and CDR2 SMNVEV (reference sequence). With 3 bases removed from V and 7 bases from J, the gap between germline ends came to 22 bases. Profiled with immunoSEQ multiplex PCR; TCRdb holds only in-frame clones, not every one. The table lists about 68,000 clones, roughly 84% of them singletons. Time point of the sample: week 35, safety follow-up. It was 300 ug of mutant IDH1 20-mer peptide that made up each vaccine dose, given with topical imiquimod. Across weeks 1, 3, 5, 7, 11, 15, 19 and 23, patients received a vaccination each time, eight in all. The specimen comprised PBMCs, sampled from a glioma patient whose treatment included an IDH1 peptide vaccine. The chain joins TRBV27 to TRBJ2-7; perhaps D is TRBD1 or TRBD2 (6 bases each). This TCR was sampled from a man aged 18 to 29 with glioma. DNA for the CDR3: TGTGCCAGCAGTTTGTACCCAGAGGGTTGGAGGGGGGAGCAGTACTTC. Protein product: CASSLYPEGWRGEQYF.